Listed below are T cell receptor beta chains from one sample, sequenced in a study of T-cell reconstitution after alpha-beta-depleted transplantation in children. MiXCR, applied by TCRdb to the PCR reads, yields one record per CDR3 protein. The top ten hold 11% to 15% of the sample, which has more than 500,000 distinct CDR3 sequences, approximately 10% seen once. The sample here was PBMCs, mostly from graft donor cells, taken 180 days after TCRalphabeta/CD19-depleted stem cell transplant. Receptors were obtained from a female patient aged 2-10 years who had a stem cell transplant for aplastic anemia, so the T cells may come from the graft donor. Each CDR3 is given with its conserved first and last residue. Each record gives: V gene, clone size, J gene, D gene, CDR3 DNA, CDR3 protein. A D gene is named only where the DNA matches it firmly. Clone size appears in some rows only: once, few, many, or a class for an expanded clone.

V: TRBV12-3/TRBV12-4
size: many
J: TRBJ2-2
D: TRBD1
DNA: TGTGCCAGCAGTTTAGGGGACAGGGGAACCGGGGAGCTGTTTTTT
CDR3: CASSLGDRGTGELFF

V: TRBV7-3
size: few
J: TRBJ2-7
D: -
DNA: TGTGCCAGCAGCCGAGGGGGGCCCTACGAGCAGTACTTC
CDR3: CASSRGGPYEQYF

V: TRBV5-1
size: few
J: TRBJ2-2
D: TRBD1
DNA: TGCGCCAGCAGCTTGGTAACAGGGGTAAACACCGGGGAGCTGTTTTTT
CDR3: CASSLVTGVNTGELFF

V: TRBV28
size: -
J: TRBJ2-5
D: TRBD2
DNA: TGTGCCAGCAGTCTGGGACTAGCGGGAGTTTTAGAGACCCAGTACTTC
CDR3: CASSLGLAGVLETQYF

V: TRBV18
size: -
J: TRBJ2-7
D: -
DNA: TGTGCCAGCTCACTAACTAGCGAGCAGTACTTC
CDR3: CASSLTSEQYF

V: TRBV7-2
size: -
J: TRBJ2-1
D: TRBD2
DNA: TGTGCCAGCAGCTTAATCCCACTAGCGGGAGTGTCAAATGAGCAGTTCTTC
CDR3: CASSLIPLAGVSNEQFF

V: TRBV30
size: few
J: TRBJ2-7
D: -
DNA: TGTGCCTGGAGTGCAGGACAGACCTACGAGCAGTACTTC
CDR3: CAWSAGQTYEQYF

V: TRBV18
size: -
J: TRBJ1-5
D: TRBD1
DNA: TGTGCCAGCTCACCACCGGAGACAGGGGGTATTCAGCCCCAGCATTTT
CDR3: CASSPPETGGIQPQHF

V: TRBV29-1
size: few
J: TRBJ2-7
D: -
DNA: TGCAGCGCATGGGTGGGTACAACTTACGAGCAGTACTTC
CDR3: CSAWVGTTYEQYF

V: TRBV28
size: few
J: TRBJ2-7
D: -
DNA: TGTGCCAGCACCGAACGGGGTGAGCAGTACTTC
CDR3: CASTERGEQYF

V: TRBV5-1
size: few
J: TRBJ2-3
D: TRBD1
DNA: TGCGCCAGCAGCTTGGGGACAGGGAGAGATACGCAGTATTTT
CDR3: CASSLGTGRDTQYF

V: TRBV5-6
size: few
J: TRBJ1-5
D: -
DNA: TGTGCCAGCAGCTTTATGTCAAATCAGCCCCAGCATTTT
CDR3: CASSFMSNQPQHF

V: TRBV28
size: many
J: TRBJ2-7
D: TRBD1
DNA: TGTGCCAGCAGCCTACTAGGGACAGGAAGATACGAGCAGTACTTC
CDR3: CASSLLGTGRYEQYF

V: TRBV12-3/TRBV12-4
size: -
J: TRBJ1-1
D: TRBD1
DNA: TGTGCCAGCAGTAACAGGGGTGAAGCTTTCTTT
CDR3: CASSNRGEAFF

V: TRBV12-3/TRBV12-4
size: few
J: TRBJ1-1
D: TRBD1
DNA: TGTGCCAGCAGCCAAACAGGGGGCGCGGAAGCTTTCTTT
CDR3: CASSQTGGAEAFF

V: TRBV2
size: few
J: TRBJ1-1
D: -
DNA: TGTGCCAGCAGTGAGGTGGTATCGAACACTGAAGCTTTCTTT
CDR3: CASSEVVSNTEAFF

V: TRBV7-6
size: many
J: TRBJ2-2
D: -
DNA: TGTGCCAGCAGCAGTAGTGACTCAAACACCGGGGAGCTGTTTTTT
CDR3: CASSSSDSNTGELFF

V: TRBV28
size: -
J: TRBJ2-3
D: -
DNA: TGTGCCAGCAGTTTATCCCTAACCCCTAAAGATACGCAGTATTTT
CDR3: CASSLSLTPKDTQYF

V: TRBV12-3/TRBV12-4
size: few
J: TRBJ2-7
D: -
DNA: TGTGCCAGCAGTTGGGCAGATGGGAGCTCCTACGAGCAGTACTTC
CDR3: CASSWADGSSYEQYF

V: TRBV20-1
size: -
J: TRBJ2-7
D: TRBD1
DNA: TGCAGTGCTAGCACGGGGACAGGGGATCACGAGCAGTACTTC
CDR3: CSASTGTGDHEQYF

V: TRBV7-9
size: -
J: TRBJ2-7
D: -
DNA: TGTGCCAGCAGCTTAGCAGGAGCGGAAATCTCCTACGAGCAGTACTTC
CDR3: CASSLAGAEISYEQYF

V: TRBV9
size: many
J: TRBJ2-7
D: TRBD1
DNA: TGTGCCAGCAGCCCGCGGACAGGGATCGACGAGCAGTACTTC
CDR3: CASSPRTGIDEQYF

V: TRBV10-3
size: many
J: TRBJ2-5
D: -
DNA: TGTGCCATCAGGGGCCACTGGTTCCAAGAGACCCAGTACTTC
CDR3: CAIRGHWFQETQYF

V: TRBV7-7
size: -
J: TRBJ2-3
D: TRBD2
DNA: TGTGCCAGCAGCTTTGGCGGGAGGGGCACAGATACGCAGTATTTT
CDR3: CASSFGGRGTDTQYF

V: TRBV11-2
size: few
J: TRBJ2-3
D: TRBD2
DNA: TGTGCCAGCAGCCCGCCCGGGTTGCTAGCGGGAGCTAGCACAGATACGCAGTATTTT
CDR3: CASSPPGLLAGASTDTQYF

V: TRBV7-2
size: -
J: TRBJ2-1
D: -
DNA: TGTGCCAGCAGCCTTTCCGGGACCGTCTCCTACAATGAGCAGTTCTTC
CDR3: CASSLSGTVSYNEQFF

V: TRBV19
size: -
J: TRBJ1-1
D: TRBD1
DNA: TGTGCCAGCCGGCAGAGGTGGACAGGGAAGATTACTGAAGCTTTCTTT
CDR3: CASRQRWTGKITEAFF

V: TRBV7-9
size: few
J: TRBJ2-3
D: -
DNA: TGTGCCAGCAGCTCGCCTTTAGGCCCCCTTCTATATACGCAGTATTTT
CDR3: CASSSPLGPLLYTQYF

V: TRBV7-9
size: many
J: TRBJ2-1
D: -
DNA: TGTGCCAGCAGCTCACTAGAACGATCCTACAATGAGCAGTTCTTC
CDR3: CASSSLERSYNEQFF

V: TRBV12-3/TRBV12-4
size: few
J: TRBJ2-1
D: TRBD1
DNA: TGTGCCAGCAGTACCCGGACAGGGGGTGGGGATGAGCAGTTCTTC
CDR3: CASSTRTGGGDEQFF

V: TRBV7-2
size: -
J: TRBJ2-7
D: -
DNA: TGTGCCAGCAGCTTAGACTCCAGGAGACCCTACGAGCAGTACTTC
CDR3: CASSLDSRRPYEQYF

V: TRBV27
size: -
J: TRBJ2-7
D: TRBD1
DNA: TGTGCCAGCAGCAACTCCGGGACAGGGCTCTACGAGCAGTACTTC
CDR3: CASSNSGTGLYEQYF

V: TRBV7-2
size: -
J: TRBJ1-4
D: -
DNA: TGTGCCAGCAGCCGCTTTCTAGTAAGGGGGGAGTTCACTGAAAAACTGTTTTTT
CDR3: CASSRFLVRGEFTEKLFF